This T cell receptor (beta chain) was captured by sequencing in a study of blood T cell repertoires in COVID-19. Background on the study: Donors in the United States, Italy and Spain gave samples during acute or convalescent COVID-19. T cells, B-cell-depleted T cells, or PBMCs provided the cDNA or gDNA that served as material.

Trimming left V 1 base short and J 5 bases short, with 11 bases between. This CDR3 contains 15 residues. CDR1 and CDR2 from the germline V gene are SGHNT and YENEEA. Methods used by the authors: The assay estimated nucleated cells by amplifying reference gene primers. Libraries were prepared by immunoSEQ multiplex PCR; TCRdb keeps only in-frame clonotypes and omits some of them. That table furnishes V, J and clone size, whereas the DNA furnished D and trimming. The profile covers around 65,000 clones, with 60% to 85% appearing a single time and approximately 15% taken by the ten largest. The chain couples TRBV11-3 to TRBJ2-2, with D possibly being TRBD1 (6 bases). Sequencing input: peripheral blood. This clonotype originated in a man between 60 and 70 years old with acute or convalescent COVID-19. The chain's CDR3 is CASSLATGGTGELFF. CDR3 sequence (DNA): TGTGCCAGCAGCTTAGCGACAGGTGGGACCGGGGAGCTGTTTTTT.